This T cell receptor (beta chain) was recovered during a study of shared clonotypes between healthy human individuals. Turning to the study itself: The cohort comprised a couple of women and a few men. Their ages spanned 18 to 49 years.

Broader study findings: Enrolling few donors narrowed the genetic and exposure-history diversity that was represented.

Clones were sequenced by immunoSEQ multiplex PCR, and TCRdb holds only the in-frame ones, with some missing. The table has about 560,000 clones, around 80% seen once; the top ten hold 9.5% to 15%. Healthy adults negative for HIV, lacking recent acute infections or vaccinations, served as donors. About this clone itself: Its antigen remains unknown.

Sample: PBMCs. The sequence was obtained from a woman between 40 and 55 years old in good health. Some clones in this sample may be carry-over from other donors' samples.

The CDR3 protein is CASSPFGWGPGSTDTQYF. CDR3 bases: TGTGCCAGCAGCCCCTTCGGGTGGGGCCCAGGGTCCACAGATACGCAGTATTTT. The chain employs TRBV5-6 and TRBJ2-3; D possibly corresponds to TRBD1 (5 bases). Trimming pared 4 bases from V and 2 bases from J, leaving 23 bases between. Germline V gene data show CDR1 as SGHDT and CDR2 as YYEEEE. The CDR3 is made up of 18 amino acids.